A single sample gave rise to the 22 T cell receptor beta chains below, sequenced in a study of neurological immune-mediated disorders. One entry per CDR3 protein, called by TCRdb with MiXCR from the 5' RACE reads. In the table there are approximately 59,000 distinct CDR3 sequences, approximately 5.3% of which are singletons. The sample was PBMCs. The receptors shown here come from a human donor with multiple sclerosis. The donor label of this sample is uncertain.

The sample holds many counts of this clonotype. The chain uses TRBV20-1 and TRBJ1-2; possibly TRBD1 for D (5 bases). Per the germline V gene, CDR1 is DFQATT and CDR2 is SNEGSKA (reference sequence). With 6 bases removed from V and 8 bases from J, the gap between germline ends came to 16 bases. The CDR3 loop spans 12 amino acids. CDR3 region: CSARKGQEGYTF. The CDR3 nucleotides are TGCAGTGCAAGAAAGGGGCAAGAAGGCTACACCTTC.

This clonotype was found many times. The rearrangement joins TRBV5-1 to TRBJ1-1; D possibly corresponds to TRBD1 (6 bases). CDR3 size: 15 residues. Deletions cut 4 bases from V and 1 base from J, with 14 bases between. From germline, CDR1 is SGHRS and CDR2 YFSETQ. CDR3 sequence (DNA): TGCGCCAGCAGCCCACAGGGTCTAGGGAACACTGAAGCTTTCTTT. The encoded protein is CASSPQGLGNTEAFF.

This clonotype was found many times. V is TRBV7-9 and J is TRBJ1-6; no clear D. Trimming took off 5 bases at V and 7 bases at J, with 15 bases between the two ends. The germline CDR1 and CDR2 sequences are SEHNR and FQNEAQ (reference sequence). The CDR3 has 15 residues. CDR3 in amino acids: CASSPSGAGNSPLHF. The CDR3 nucleotides are TGTGCCAGCAGCCCCTCGGGTGCAGGAAATTCACCCCTCCACTTT.

This clonotype was counted only a few times. The chain links TRBV5-1 to TRBJ1-2; D remains ambiguous. The V gene lost 4 bases and the J gene lost 8 bases, with 18 bases spanning the gap. CDR3 size: 14 residues. From germline, CDR1 is SGHRS and CDR2 YFSETQ. The DNA of the CDR3 is TGCGCCAGCAGCCCCGGAGGGCCAGAGGAAGGCTACACCTTC. Its translation: CASSPGGPEEGYTF.

This clonotype was seen ten or more times. The V and J genes are TRBV5-1 and TRBJ2-5; D is ambiguous. This CDR3 is built from 14 residues. The V gene's germline CDR1 is SGHRS and CDR2 YFSETQ. Trimming cost V 0 bases and J 2 bases, with 8 bases left between them. This CDR3 is CASSLASPQETQYF. The CDR3 nucleotides are TGCGCCAGCAGCTTGGCCTCCCCTCAAGAGACCCAGTACTTC.

This rearrangement joins TRBV6-5 to TRBJ1-1; 10 bases fit TRBD1. Germline V lookup: CDR1 MNHEY, CDR2 SVGAGI. This CDR3 spans 16 amino acids. With 7 bases clipped from V and 0 bases from J, the junction kept 8 bases outside the gene matches. The DNA for the CDR3 is TGTGCCAGCACCCCGGCGACAGGGGGCTTGAACACTGAAGCTTTCTTT. It encodes CASTPATGGLNTEAFF.

This clonotype was detected ten times or more. The chain couples TRBV2 to TRBJ2-4; D unclear. V lost 1 base and J 1 base, leaving 8 bases between the germline ends. Germline V gene lookup returns CDR1 SNHLY and CDR2 FYNNEI. CDR3 length: 15 amino acids. CDR3 residues: CASSEDLGAKNIQYF. The CDR3 nucleotides are TGTGCCAGCAGTGAAGATTTAGGGGCCAAAAACATTCAGTACTTC.

This clonotype has ten or more counts. The V and J genes are TRBV20-1 and TRBJ1-5; no firm D call. The CDR3 consists of 12 residues. V shed 1 base and J shed 7 bases, with 8 bases lying between them. Per the germline V gene, CDR1 is DFQATT and CDR2 is SNEGSKA (reference sequence). CDR3 region: CSARGGEQPQHF. In DNA, the CDR3 is TGCAGTGCTAGAGGGGGAGAGCAGCCCCAGCATTTT.

In its sample, this clonotype was seen many times. The rearrangement joins TRBV4-1 to TRBJ1-3; D is undetermined. The V and J ends lost 2 bases and 2 bases respectively, with 7 bases between them. Germline V gene data show CDR1 as MGHRA and CDR2 as YSYEKL. The CDR3 is 14 amino acids. CDR3 coding DNA: TGCGCCAGCAGCCAAAGCCCGGCTGGAAACACCATATATTTT. It is translated as CASSQSPAGNTIYF.

The sample holds many counts of this clonotype. DNA for the CDR3: TGCGCCAGCAGCTTGTTCGGACAGGGGGCAAACGAGCAGTACTTC. Translated: CASSLFGQGANEQYF. The V and J genes are TRBV5-1 and TRBJ2-7; 11 positions agree with TRBD1. This CDR3 is built from 15 residues. V lost 1 base, J lost 5 bases, and 5 bases stayed unmatched. CDR1 is SGHRS and CDR2 is YFSETQ in the germline V gene.

The sample holds many counts of this clonotype. V usage is TRBV12-3 or TRBV12-4 and J usage is TRBJ1-2, with 8 nucleotides matching TRBD1. V lost 8 bases to trimming and J lost 4 bases; unmatched junction nucleotides: 9. CDR3 length: 14 amino acids. CDR3 protein: CASHFAGGGYGYTF. The CDR3 region has the DNA TGTGCCAGCCATTTCGCAGGGGGCGGCTATGGCTACACCTTC.

This clonotype was detected ten times or more. The CDR3 DNA is TGTGCCAGCAGCTTAGAGGTCTCCAACTCTAACTATGGCTACACCTTC. Residues: CASSLEVSNSNYGYTF. The V call is TRBV11-2, the J call TRBJ1-2; no definite D call. The CDR3 loop spans 16 amino acids. V lost 0 bases to trimming and J lost 0 bases, with 11 bases between them. Germline V gene sequence: CDR1 SGHAT, CDR2 FQNNGV.

Many counts were recorded for this clonotype. This chain uses TRBV5-1 with TRBJ1-3; D is undetermined. CDR1 and CDR2 (germline): SGHRS, YFSETQ. V was shortened by 1 base and J by 4 bases, with 9 bases between the two germline ends. The length of the CDR3 is 14 residues. This CDR3 reads CASSLTSEGNTIYF. In DNA form, the CDR3 reads TGCGCCAGCAGCTTGACGAGTGAAGGAAACACCATATATTTT.

This clonotype was seen many times. The genes are TRBV5-1 and TRBJ1-2; tentatively, D is TRBD1 (6 bases). The CDR3 totals 13 residues. V gave up 5 bases and J gave up 6 bases, with 14 bases separating them. Germline V gene data show CDR1 as SGHRS and CDR2 as YFSETQ. The CDR3 reads CASRLFTGNGYTF. The CDR3 bases are TGCGCCAGCAGGCTGTTTACAGGGAATGGCTACACCTTC.

This clonotype was detected ten times or more. The CDR3 DNA is TGCGCCAGCAGCTTGAACAGGGCGGGTGTAGGAGAGACCCAGTACTTC. The encoded protein is CASSLNRAGVGETQYF. The chain recombines TRBV5-1 with TRBJ2-5; maybe TRBD1 (6 bases). This CDR3 region has 16 residues. V was cut by 1 base and J by 4 bases, with 17 bases left in between. Germline CDR1 SGHRS, CDR2 YFSETQ.

This clonotype has ten or more counts. The J gene is TRBJ2-7, the V gene TRBV7-2; D is unclear. Deletions cut 2 bases from V and 7 bases from J, with 12 bases between. The length of the CDR3 is 13 residues. The V gene's germline CDR1 is SGHTA and CDR2 FQGNSA. CDR3 DNA sequence: TGTGCCAGCAGCTTAAGGCAGCGCACAGAGCAGTACTTC. This translates into CASSLRQRTEQYF. The full variable domain, rest sourced from reference TRBV7-2 and TRBJ2-7, is GAGVSQSPSNKVTEKGKDVELRCDPISGHTALYWYRQSLGQGLEFLIYFQGNSAPDKSGLPSDRFSAERTGGSVSTLTIQRTQQEDSAVYLCASSLRQRTEQYFGPGTRLTVT.

V gene TRBV20-1 combines with J gene TRBJ1-1; D possibly corresponds to TRBD1 (6 bases). Germline V gene data show CDR1 as DFQATT and CDR2 as SNEGSKA (reference sequence). With 0 bases removed from V and 1 base from J, the gap between germline ends came to 6 bases. There are 13 residues in the CDR3. CDR3 nucleotide sequence: TGCAGTGCTAGAGACAGGGGGAACACTGAAGCTTTCTTT. Translated, it gives CSARDRGNTEAFF.

This clonotype came up many times. CDR3 nucleotides: TGCGCCAGCAGCCCCAACGCGAATTCCCAAGAGACCCAGTACTTC. Amino acid sequence: CASSPNANSQETQYF. The chain combines TRBV5-1 with TRBJ2-5; D remains unclear. Germline lookup yields CDR1 SGHRS and CDR2 YFSETQ. The ends were cut back, 4 bases at V and 1 base at J, with 14 bases in the middle. CDR3 length: 15 residues.

This clonotype was observed many times. The V and J genes are TRBV20-1 and TRBJ2-3, with a possible D match to TRBD2 (6 bases). Germline V gene data show CDR1 as DFQATT and CDR2 as SNEGSKA (reference sequence). Trimming shortened V by 3 bases and J by 5 bases, and 15 bases separated the two germline ends. CDR3 length: 14 amino acids. CDR3 in DNA: TGCAGTGCTAGGGACGGGGGAAAGGGAGATACGCAGTATTTT. It yields the protein CSARDGGKGDTQYF.

At least ten counts were recorded for this clonotype. The V call is TRBV5-1, the J call TRBJ2-7, with D perhaps matching TRBD1 (7 bases). This CDR3 is built from 14 residues. The germline V gene encodes CDR1 SGHRS and CDR2 YFSETQ. Trimming took 4 bases from V and 0 from J, leaving 11 bases between them. The CDR3 DNA sequence: TGCGCCAGCAGCGCGGGACAGTACTCCTACGAGCAGTACTTC. It yields the protein CASSAGQYSYEQYF.

This clonotype was detected ten times or more. The V call is TRBV5-1, the J call TRBJ1-6; D is undetermined. V was clipped by 5 bases and J by 4 bases, with 16 bases between them. The length of the CDR3 is 16 residues. Per the germline V gene, CDR1 is SGHRS and CDR2 is YFSETQ. CDR3 amino acids: CASSVGISPYNSPLHF. The CDR3 coding sequence is TGCGCCAGCAGTGTCGGAATTTCACCGTATAATTCACCCCTCCACTTT.

This clonotype was observed many times. This sequence joins TRBV12-3 or TRBV12-4 and TRBJ1-5; D possibly corresponds to TRBD1 (5 bases). With 5 bases removed from V and 0 bases from J, the gap between germline ends came to 14 bases. The length of the CDR3 is 16 residues. The DNA of the CDR3 is TGTGCCAGCAGTCCCATGGGACGTCATAGCAATCAGCCCCAGCATTTT. Residues: CASSPMGRHSNQPQHF.